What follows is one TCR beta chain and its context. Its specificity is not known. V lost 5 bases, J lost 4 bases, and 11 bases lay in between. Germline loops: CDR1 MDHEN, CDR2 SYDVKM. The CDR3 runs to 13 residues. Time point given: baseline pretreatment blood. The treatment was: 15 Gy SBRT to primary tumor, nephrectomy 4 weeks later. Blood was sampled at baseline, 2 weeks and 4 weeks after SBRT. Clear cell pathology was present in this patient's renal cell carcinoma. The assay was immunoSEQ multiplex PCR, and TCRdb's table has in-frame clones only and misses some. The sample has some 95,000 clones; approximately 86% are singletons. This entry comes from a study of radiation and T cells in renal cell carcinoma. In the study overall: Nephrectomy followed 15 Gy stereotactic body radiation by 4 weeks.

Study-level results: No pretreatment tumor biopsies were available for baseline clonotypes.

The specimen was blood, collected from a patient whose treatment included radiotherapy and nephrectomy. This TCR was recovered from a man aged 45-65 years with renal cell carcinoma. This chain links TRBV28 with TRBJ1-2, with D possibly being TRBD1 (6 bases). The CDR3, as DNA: TGTGCCAGCAGTCTCGGACAGCTCTATGGCTACACCTTC. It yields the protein CASSLGQLYGYTF.